The 32 T cell receptor beta chains given below trace back to one sample, sequenced in a study of spatial heterogeneity in lung cancer (dated by TCRdb to the late 2010s). Library preparation employed 5' RACE. The run used a NextSeq 500. TCRdb trimmed public reads at Q25 via fastp, called clones via MiXCR and kept in-frame beta chains. A single entry per CDR3 protein holds the most common genes and DNA from its merged rows. The sample includes some 64,000 distinct CDR3 sequences, with 8% to 9% observed a single time. The ten largest make up more than 12% of the sample. The label giving this sample's time point can be read as: sample taken at primary tumor resection. For TCR sequencing, whole RNA was extracted from tumor and nontumor lung tissue, or from cryopreserved PBMC samples, and no cell sorting was done. This sample comprised PBMCs, obtained at surgery. These receptors all stem from a female donor with early-stage non-small cell lung cancer.

The table lists this clonotype with a few counts. This chain links TRBV30 with TRBJ1-1; D is undetermined. V lost 1 base to trimming and J lost 7 bases, with 7 bases between them. This CDR3 contains 11 residues. In germline, CDR1 is GTSNPN, CDR2 SVGIG (reference sequence). CDR3 amino acids: CAWSDAHEAFF. The DNA of the CDR3 is TGTGCCTGGAGTGACGCCCATGAAGCTTTCTTT.

This clonotype was detected many times. The V gene is TRBV28, the J gene TRBJ2-3; 8 bases line up with TRBD2. Losses at the gene ends were 5 bases for V and 2 bases for J; bases not matched to a gene: 9. In germline, CDR1 is MDHEN, CDR2 SYDVKM. The CDR3 sequence is 16 residues long. The CDR3 bases are TGTGCCAGCAGTGCGGATAGCGGGGAGGTCACAGATACGCAGTATTTT. Translating it yields CASSADSGEVTDTQYF.

This chain links TRBV20-1 with TRBJ1-5, with 9 bases identical to TRBD1. This CDR3 comprises 13 residues. V shed 5 bases, J shed 5 bases, and the junction held 4 bases outside the gene matches. The V gene's germline CDR1 is DFQATT and CDR2 SNEGSKA (reference sequence). Here the CDR3 reads CSASRTGDQPQHF. CDR3 in DNA: TGCAGTGCTTCCCGGACAGGGGATCAGCCCCAGCATTTT.

The genes are TRBV12-3 or TRBV12-4 and TRBJ1-2; D is unresolved. V gave up 0 bases and J gave up 6 bases, with 8 bases separating them. The CDR3 is 13 amino acids. The CDR3 DNA reads as TGTGCCAGCAGTTTAGCGTCGAGGGATGGCTACACCTTC. It yields the protein CASSLASRDGYTF.

V gene TRBV28 combines with J gene TRBJ1-2, with 8 bases aligning to TRBD1. CDR3 size: 15 residues. V was clipped by 6 bases and J by 1 base; unmatched bases: 7. Germline V gene lookup returns CDR1 MDHEN and CDR2 SYDVKM. The CDR3 bases are TGTGCCAGCAGCTCCGGACAGGGTGGTAACTATGGCTACACCTTC. Amino acids: CASSSGQGGNYGYTF.

This chain joins TRBV7-9 and TRBJ1-4; unclear D gene. Deletions cut 5 bases from V and 13 bases from J, with 11 bases between. The V gene's germline CDR1 is SEHNR and CDR2 FQNEAQ (reference sequence). The CDR3 sequence is 11 residues long. CDR3 amino acids: CASSRVAGLFF. The CDR3 region has the DNA TGTGCCAGCAGCCGGGTGGCGGGACTGTTTTTT.

This clonotype was detected ten times or more. The V and J genes are TRBV5-1 and TRBJ1-1; no definite D call. V dropped 2 bases and J dropped 1 base, with 9 bases sitting between them. The CDR3 spans 14 residues. CDR1 and CDR2 (germline): SGHRS, YFSETQ. The CDR3 reads CASSLSLRNTEAFF. CDR3 DNA: TGCGCCAGCAGCTTAAGTTTGAGGAACACTGAAGCTTTCTTT.

This chain links TRBV24-1 with TRBJ2-1; 13 positions agree with TRBD2. The CDR3 length is 16 residues. In germline, CDR1 is KGHDR, CDR2 SFDVKD. The ends lost 3 bases at V and 8 bases at J; junction bases unmatched: 6. CDR3 nucleotides: TGTGCCACCAGTGATAATGGACTAGCGGGAGTTGATGAGCAGTTCTTC. It is translated as CATSDNGLAGVDEQFF.

The chain combines TRBV12-3 or TRBV12-4 with TRBJ1-1, with D hard to call. The CDR3 has 13 residues. V shed 3 bases and J shed 2 bases, with 7 bases lying between them. The CDR3: CASSFHGNTEAFF. Written as DNA, the CDR3 is TGTGCCAGCAGTTTTCACGGAAACACTGAAGCTTTCTTT.

The chain couples TRBV19 to TRBJ1-2, with D perhaps matching TRBD1 (6 bases). V was pared by 0 bases and J by 4 bases, with 12 bases between. Germline CDR1 LNHDA, CDR2 SQIVND (reference sequence). CDR3 length equals 15 residues. CDR3 loop: CASSIDRGQSYGYTF. In nucleotides, the CDR3 is TGTGCCAGTAGTATAGATCGAGGACAGTCCTATGGCTACACCTTC.

This clonotype occurred a few times. V and J are TRBV7-2 and TRBJ1-6; D is possibly TRBD1 (5 bases). This CDR3 spans 18 amino acids. The V end lost 5 bases, the J end lost 0 bases, and 17 bases lay between the germline ends. Per the germline V gene, CDR1 is SGHTA and CDR2 is FQGNSA. CDR3: CASSPRSGGASYNSPLHF. CDR3 DNA: TGTGCCAGCAGCCCTCGATCGGGCGGGGCCTCCTATAATTCACCCCTCCACTTT. Based on the CDR3 plus reference TRBV7-2 and TRBJ1-6, the full variable domain is GAGVSQSPSNKVTEKGKDVELRCDPISGHTALYWYRQSLGQGLEFLIYFQGNSAPDKSGLPSDRFSAERTGGSVSTLTIQRTQQEDSAVYLCASSPRSGGASYNSPLHFGNGTRLTVT.

This clonotype has only a few counts. This sequence joins TRBV5-4 and TRBJ2-5; perhaps TRBD2 as D (6 bases). The germline CDR1 and CDR2 sequences are SGHNT and YYREEE (reference sequence). This CDR3 region has 15 residues. With 1 base removed from V and 1 base from J, the gap between germline ends came to 11 bases. CDR3 sequence (DNA): TGTGCCAGCAGCTTGTGGCGGGGCCTCCAAGAGACCCAGTACTTC. It translates to CASSLWRGLQETQYF.

With respect to this clonotype: A much larger clone lies a single base off, so this may be a read error. The V and J genes are TRBV11-2 and TRBJ1-6; no clear D. Germline V gives CDR1 SGHAT, CDR2 FQNNGV. There are 13 residues in the CDR3. V lost 2 bases and J 17 bases, leaving 16 bases between the germline ends. CDR3 coding DNA: TGTGCCAGCAGCTTAAGTTATGGTGTGAGGGTCCACTTT. Translation gives CASSLSYGVRVHF.

The rearrangement uses TRBV28 and TRBJ1-6; D gene ambiguous. Germline values: CDR1 MDHEN, CDR2 SYDVKM. Trimming cost V 4 bases and J 0 bases, with 10 bases left between them. CDR3 size: 16 residues. In DNA, the CDR3 is TGTGCCAGCAGTTACCCACTGAGCTCCTATAATTCACCCCTCCACTTT. This gives the protein CASSYPLSSYNSPLHF. Looking up the rest from reference TRBV28 and TRBJ1-6 gives the full variable domain: DVKVTQSSRYLVKRTGEKVFLECVQDMDHENMFWYRQDPGLGLRLIYFSYDVKMKEKGDIPEGYSVSREKKERFSLILESASTNQTSMYLCASSYPLSSYNSPLHFGNGTRLTVT.

At least ten counts were recorded for this clonotype. The chain uses TRBV5-4 and TRBJ2-1; 11 bases are shared with TRBD2. CDR3 length: 16 residues. Unmatched junction bases numbered 4, after V lost 4 bases and J lost 1 base. The germline V gene has CDR1 SGHNT and CDR2 YYREEE (reference sequence). The CDR3 DNA reads TGTGCCAGCAGCCGTACTAGCGGGGGATCCTACAATGAGCAGTTCTTC. Translating it yields CASSRTSGGSYNEQFF.

V usage is TRBV3-1 and J usage is TRBJ1-1; D remains ambiguous. Looked up from germline, CDR1 is LGHDT and CDR2 is YNNKEL (reference sequence). This CDR3 spans 15 amino acids. Trimming shortened V by 1 base and J by 2 bases, and 11 bases separated the two germline ends. In DNA form, the CDR3 reads TGTGCCAGCAGCCAAGGTAGGGCAGACAACACTGAAGCTTTCTTT. It yields the protein CASSQGRADNTEAFF.

The chain has TRBV12-3 or TRBV12-4 and TRBJ2-4; D call uncertain. This CDR3 has 15 amino acids. V lost 5 bases and J lost 0, with 11 bases in between. In DNA, the CDR3 is TGTGCCAGCAGTGCCCCTGATGGAGCCAAAAACATTCAGTACTTC. Residues: CASSAPDGAKNIQYF.

This clonotype was counted at least ten times. The chain couples TRBV9 to TRBJ2-2; 13 nucleotides line up with TRBD2. CDR1 is SGDLS and CDR2 is YYNGEE in the germline V gene. CDR3 length: 16 amino acids. The V segment lost 5 bases and the J segment 6 bases; nucleotides outside the gene matches: 7. The CDR3 DNA is TGTGCCAGCAGTGGGACTAGCGGGGCCATGGCCGGGGAGCTGTTTTTT. Amino acids: CASSGTSGAMAGELFF.

In this sample, this clonotype turned up many times. The chain couples TRBV28 to TRBJ1-4; no reliable D call. CDR1 and CDR2 (germline): MDHEN, SYDVKM. This CDR3 is built from 14 residues. V lost 4 bases, J lost 4 bases, and 10 bases lay in between. CDR3 nucleotides: TGTGCCAGCAGTTCTAAGCCTTATAATGAAAAACTGTTTTTT. The encoded protein is CASSSKPYNEKLFF.

Ten or more counts support this clonotype. This chain connects TRBV4-2 to TRBJ1-3, with 8 nucleotides matching TRBD1. In germline, CDR1 is LGHNA, CDR2 YNFKEQ. The CDR3 covers 14 residues. Trimming cost V 5 bases and J 4 bases; bases outside gene matches: 4. The DNA for the CDR3 is TGTGCCAGCAGCTCGACAGGGGACGGAAACACCATATATTTT. Protein product: CASSSTGDGNTIYF.

This clonotype occurred many times. The chain has TRBV5-1 and TRBJ2-5, with no clear D. CDR1 and CDR2 from the germline V gene are SGHRS and YFSETQ. Trimming stripped 2 bases from V and 1 base from J, with 6 bases between. The CDR3 consists of 13 residues. The CDR3 reads CASSLDTQETQYF. In DNA form, the CDR3 reads TGCGCCAGCAGCTTAGATACCCAAGAGACCCAGTACTTC.

This clonotype has more than one count but fewer than ten. The V call is TRBV12-3 or TRBV12-4, the J call TRBJ2-7; TRBD2 agrees at 13 bases. The CDR3 contains 15 residues. Unmatched junction bases numbered 5, after V lost 5 bases and J lost 4 bases. CDR3 DNA sequence: TGTGCCAGCAGTGCCGGGACTAGCGGGATGTACGAGCAGTACTTC. Encoded protein: CASSAGTSGMYEQYF.

This clonotype has a count of ten or more. J is TRBJ2-1 and V is TRBV29-1; D is ambiguous. With 3 bases removed from V and 6 bases from J, the gap between germline ends came to 9 bases. This CDR3 contains 12 residues. Germline values: CDR1 SQVTM, CDR2 ANQGSEA. The CDR3 coding sequence is TGCAGCGTTGACCTCGGTTTCAATGAGCAGTTCTTC. Its protein product is CSVDLGFNEQFF.

The CDR3 DNA is TGTGCCATCAGTGAACAGGGCACGAATCAGCCCCAGCATTTT. As protein: CAISEQGTNQPQHF. The chain combines TRBV10-3 with TRBJ1-5; perhaps TRBD1 as D (6 bases). V was clipped by 3 bases and J by 4 bases, with 10 bases between them. Looked up from germline, CDR1 is ENHRY and CDR2 is SYGVKD. The CDR3 length is 14 residues.

This clonotype was recorded at least ten times. The chain couples TRBV4-2 to TRBJ2-7, with D possibly TRBD2 on 5 matching bases. Trimming removed 1 base from V and 6 bases from J, with 13 bases in between. Germline V gene data show CDR1 as LGHNA and CDR2 as YNFKEQ. This CDR3 is built from 14 residues. The CDR3 loop reads CASSQAGSSSEQYF. CDR3 nucleotide sequence: TGTGCCAGCAGCCAAGCCGGTTCTAGCTCCGAGCAGTACTTC.

This clonotype was detected a few times. The chain has TRBV12-3 or TRBV12-4 and TRBJ1-1, with a weak D call TRBD1 (5 bases). Trimming stripped 6 bases from V and 4 bases from J, with 12 bases between. This CDR3 is 13 amino acids long. The CDR3, as DNA: TGTGCCAGCAGACCGACAGAGAGCACTGAAGCTTTCTTT. It yields the protein CASRPTESTEAFF.

This clonotype was picked up a small number of times. This sequence joins TRBV6-2 or TRBV6-3 and TRBJ2-7; no firm D call. Trimming stripped 2 bases from V and 0 bases from J, with 11 bases between. The germline gives CDR1 MNHEY, CDR2 SVGEGT. CDR3 size: 15 residues. CDR3 in amino acids: CASSYLTKSSYEQYV. The CDR3 bases are TGTGCCAGCAGTTACCTGACGAAGAGCTCCTACGAGCAGTACGTC.

This clonotype was found a few times. J is TRBJ2-7 and V is TRBV5-6, with D tentatively TRBD2 (5 bases). CDR1 is SGHDT and CDR2 is YYEEEE in the germline V gene. The CDR3 is made up of 11 amino acids. Trimming pared 3 bases from V and 10 bases from J, leaving 11 bases between. CDR3 in DNA: TGTGCCAGCAGCTCGATTCGGGAACAGTACTTC. Translation: CASSSIREQYF.

This clonotype has more than one count but fewer than ten. V and J are TRBV9 and TRBJ1-1; D not resolved. Per the germline V gene, CDR1 is SGDLS and CDR2 is YYNGEE. The CDR3 is 13 amino acids. V was shortened by 3 bases and J by 2 bases, with 8 bases between the two germline ends. CDR3 sequence reads: CASSAYGNTEAFF. DNA of the CDR3: TGTGCCAGCAGCGCCTACGGTAACACTGAAGCTTTCTTT.

In this sample, this clonotype turned up many times. V gene TRBV5-1 combines with J gene TRBJ1-5; D is perhaps TRBD1 (5 bases). The V gene lost 1 base and the J gene lost 0 bases, with 11 bases spanning the gap. Germline V lookup: CDR1 SGHRS, CDR2 YFSETQ. The CDR3 extends over 16 amino acids. CDR3: CASSLSGAYSNQPQHF. As DNA, the CDR3 is TGCGCCAGCAGCTTGTCCGGGGCCTATAGCAATCAGCCCCAGCATTTT.

This chain uses TRBV6-6 with TRBJ2-3; D possibly corresponds to TRBD2 (5 bases). The CDR3 totals 14 residues. Germline-derived CDR1 and CDR2 are MNHNY and SVGAGI (reference sequence). The V end lost 2 bases, the J end lost 8 bases, and 14 bases lay between the germline ends. CDR3 sequence reads: CASSYVSGLGTQYF. The CDR3 nucleotides are TGTGCCAGCAGTTACGTGTCTGGACTGGGTACGCAGTATTTT.

This clonotype occurred a few times. J is TRBJ2-3 and V is TRBV4-1; 8 positions agree with TRBD2. The CDR3 covers 17 residues. Germline V gene lookup returns CDR1 MGHRA and CDR2 YSYEKL. V trimming: 0 bases; J trimming: 1 base; junction bases outside the gene matches: 6. CDR3 nucleotide sequence: TGCGCCAGCAGCCAAGACGGGGGGGGCGCCGGCACAGATACGCAGTATTTT. This translates into CASSQDGGGAGTDTQYF.